This entry concerns a single T cell receptor beta chain. These data originate in a study of blood T cell repertoires in COVID-19. In the study's own analysis: Reference gene primer amplification yielded estimated nucleated cell counts. Generated by immunoSEQ multiplex PCR, the TCRdb table keeps only in-frame clones and is missing some. Clone size and V and J calls were adopted from that table, with D and trimming inferred from the DNA. The sample includes around 190,000 clones, 75% to 85% of them seen just once. Cohort assignment relied on participant-reported clinical history. Recovered status applied to Cohort 3 donors who had two consecutive negative PCRs. It also applied to those with clearance or with symptom resolution. Trimming stripped 6 bases from V and 0 bases from J, with 18 bases between. There are 17 residues in the CDR3. Looked up from germline, CDR1 is SGHVS and CDR2 is FNYEAQ.

The gene calls are TRBV7-6 and TRBJ2-1, with D perhaps matching TRBD2 (7 bases). The sequencing sample was made of PBMCs or T cells enriched from blood (not recorded which). This TCR was recovered from a man aged 35 to 55 who had recovered from COVID-19. The CDR3 DNA reads TGTGCCAGCAGTCCGGGGGCGGGGGCAAGCTCCTACAATGAGCAGTTCTTC. It yields the protein CASSPGAGASSYNEQFF.